A selection of T cell receptor beta chains follows, all from one sample in a study of Graves' ophthalmopathy and Graves' hyperthyroidism. TCRdb reprocessed the multiplex PCR reads with MiXCR, giving one entry per CDR3 protein. Found here are 900,000 to 1,200,000 distinct CDR3 sequences, around a third of them singletons; the top ten hold roughly 11%. Specimen: peripheral blood or thyroid tissue (not recorded which). These TCRs come from an adult man with Graves' hyperthyroidism. Both conserved end residues are part of each CDR3. Each record gives: V gene, D gene, clone size, J gene, CDR3 protein, CDR3 DNA. A D gene is named only where the DNA matches it firmly. Size is omitted from some rows. Given values are once, few, many or a class for expanded clones.

TRBV2	TRBD2	many	TRBJ2-7	CASRSSGSYEQYF	TGTGCCAGCAGGTCTAGCGGGAGCTACGAGCAGTACTTC
TRBV12-3/TRBV12-4	TRBD1	few	TRBJ1-5	CASSSHRGLNQPQHF	TGTGCCAGCAGTTCGCACAGGGGATTAAATCAGCCCCAGCATTTT
TRBV20-1	TRBD1	many	TRBJ2-5	CSASSTGGRRGETQYF	TGCAGTGCTAGCTCTACAGGGGGTCGTCGGGGGGAGACCCAGTACTTC
TRBV20-1	.	.	TRBJ1-2	CSAPGQQGTYGYTF	TGCAGTGCCCCAGGCCAACAGGGAACCTATGGCTACACCTTC
TRBV20-1	.	.	TRBJ1-4	CSARDITDGILFF	TGCAGTGCTAGAGATATAACAGACGGGATACTGTTTTTT
TRBV18	.	few	TRBJ1-5	CASSPSAEQPQHF	TGTGCCAGCTCACCAAGCGCGGAACAGCCCCAGCATTTT
TRBV29-1	.	.	TRBJ1-4	CSVDWIGGTNEKLFF	TGCAGCGTTGATTGGATCGGGGGTACTAATGAAAAACTGTTTTTT
TRBV24-1	.	.	TRBJ1-5	CATSGTGGMGNQPQHF	TGTGCCACCAGTGGAACGGGGGGAATGGGCAATCAGCCCCAGCATTTT
TRBV5-1	.	.	TRBJ2-7	CASSFTTEEQYF	TGCGCCAGCAGCTTCACAACTGAAGAGCAGTACTTC
TRBV13	TRBD2	few	TRBJ2-7	CASSIPGLSYEQYF	TGTGCCAGCAGCATTCCGGGACTATCCTACGAGCAGTACTTC
TRBV20-1	.	few	TRBJ2-7	CSAHTSDGEKWYF	TGCAGTGCTCATACTTCGGACGGAGAGAAGTGGTACTTC
TRBV7-2	.	once	TRBJ2-7	CASSQDEGPTYEQYF	TGTGCCAGCAGCCAAGACGAGGGACCGACCTACGAGCAGTACTTC
TRBV2	.	few	TRBJ2-7	CASTWDNYYEQYF	TGTGCCAGCACTTGGGACAATTACTACGAGCAGTACTTC
TRBV5-1	.	many	TRBJ1-2	CASSLDRTKYGYTF	TGCGCCAGCAGCTTGGACCGGACTAAGTATGGCTACACCTTC
TRBV6-5	TRBD2	few	TRBJ2-5	CTSSFLGTSEETQYF	TGTACCAGCAGTTTCCTGGGGACTAGCGAGGAGACCCAGTACTTC
TRBV7-2	.	many	TRBJ2-7	CASSKTAYEQYF	TGTGCCAGCAGCAAGACAGCCTACGAGCAGTACTTC
TRBV7-9	.	many	TRBJ2-7	CASSPNPRDGINYEQYF	TGTGCCAGCAGCCCTAATCCCCGGGACGGAATTAACTACGAGCAGTACTTC
TRBV20-1	TRBD1	.	TRBJ2-7	CSAGTGGWGEQYF	TGCAGTGCGGGGACAGGGGGATGGGGAGAGCAGTACTTC
TRBV4-3	TRBD2	.	TRBJ2-5	CASSQDLAGSQETQYF	TGCGCCAGCAGCCAAGACCTAGCGGGCTCCCAAGAGACCCAGTACTTC
TRBV7-9	.	.	TRBJ1-1	CASSPSGILAFF	TGTGCCAGCAGCCCTTCGGGGATTTTGGCTTTCTTT
TRBV29-1	.	many	TRBJ2-7	CSVRGQQTSYEQYF	TGCAGCGTTCGCGGACAGCAAACCTCCTACGAGCAGTACTTC
TRBV20-1	TRBD2	few	TRBJ2-5	CSASSIWRGGQETQYF	TGCAGTGCTAGCTCCATTTGGCGGGGGGGTCAAGAGACCCAGTACTTC
TRBV6-6	.	few	TRBJ2-3	CASSAAYRTDTQYF	TGTGCCAGCAGCGCTGCGTATCGCACAGATACGCAGTATTTT
TRBV7-8	.	few	TRBJ2-7	CASSWFGSAEQYF	TGTGCCAGCAGCTGGTTCGGGTCCGCTGAGCAGTACTTC
TRBV30	TRBD1	.	TRBJ1-1	CAWRRDSEAFF	TGTGCCTGGAGGCGGGACAGTGAAGCTTTCTTT
TRBV11-2	.	.	TRBJ2-1	CASSFGGRGGEQFF	TGTGCCAGCAGCTTTGGAGGGAGAGGCGGTGAGCAGTTCTTC
TRBV19	.	.	TRBJ1-5	CASSDPLRGIQPQHF	TGTGCCAGTAGCGACCCACTTCGGGGTATTCAGCCCCAGCATTTT
TRBV29-1	.	.	TRBJ1-1	CSLRAGEAFF	TGCAGCCTTAGGGCCGGGGAAGCTTTCTTT